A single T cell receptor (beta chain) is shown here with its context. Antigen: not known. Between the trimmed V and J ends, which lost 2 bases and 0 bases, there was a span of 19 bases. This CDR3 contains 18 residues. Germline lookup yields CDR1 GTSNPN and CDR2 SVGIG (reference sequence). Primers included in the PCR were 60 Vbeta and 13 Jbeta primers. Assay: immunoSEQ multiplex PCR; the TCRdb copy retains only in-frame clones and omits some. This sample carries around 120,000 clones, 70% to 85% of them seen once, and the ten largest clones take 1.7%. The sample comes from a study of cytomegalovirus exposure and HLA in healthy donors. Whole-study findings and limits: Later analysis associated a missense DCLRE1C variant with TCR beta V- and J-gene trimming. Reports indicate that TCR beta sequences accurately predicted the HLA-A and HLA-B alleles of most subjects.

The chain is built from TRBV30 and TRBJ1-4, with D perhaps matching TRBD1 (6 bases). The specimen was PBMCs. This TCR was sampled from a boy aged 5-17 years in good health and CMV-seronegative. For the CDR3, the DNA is TGTGCCTGGAGTAAGGGGGACATCGGCCCTGCAACTAATGAAAAACTGTTTTTT. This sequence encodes CAWSKGDIGPATNEKLFF.